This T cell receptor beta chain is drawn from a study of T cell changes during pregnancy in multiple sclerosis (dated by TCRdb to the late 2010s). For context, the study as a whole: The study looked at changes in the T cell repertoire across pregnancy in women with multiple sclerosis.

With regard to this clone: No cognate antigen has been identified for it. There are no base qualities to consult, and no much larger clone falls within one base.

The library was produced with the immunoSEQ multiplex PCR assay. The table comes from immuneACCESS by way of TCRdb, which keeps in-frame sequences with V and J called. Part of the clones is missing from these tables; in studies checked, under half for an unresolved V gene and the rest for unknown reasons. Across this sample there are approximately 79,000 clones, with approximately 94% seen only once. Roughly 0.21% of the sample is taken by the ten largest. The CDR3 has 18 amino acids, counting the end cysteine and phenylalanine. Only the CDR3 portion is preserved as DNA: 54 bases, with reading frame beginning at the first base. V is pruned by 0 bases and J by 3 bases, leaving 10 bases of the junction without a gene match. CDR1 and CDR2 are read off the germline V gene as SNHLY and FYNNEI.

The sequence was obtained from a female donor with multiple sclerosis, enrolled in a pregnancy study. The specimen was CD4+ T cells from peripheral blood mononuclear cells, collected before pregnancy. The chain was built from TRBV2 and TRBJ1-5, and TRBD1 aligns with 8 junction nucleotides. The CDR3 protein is CASSEALPGQVYNQPQHF. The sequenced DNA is TGTGCCAGCAGTGAAGCGCTCCCGGGACAGGTTTACAATCAGCCCCAGCATTTT.